This TCR beta chain was found in a study of blood T cell repertoires in COVID-19. This clone was seen more than once but under ten times. The method was immunoSEQ multiplex PCR; TCRdb's version includes in-frame clones alone and lacks a portion of them. The sample consists of about 80,000 clones, around 83% of them appearing once. This sequence was found in a woman aged 70 to 79 with acute or convalescent COVID-19. Sequenced material: peripheral blood.

CDR3 sequence reads: CASSVGSRRETQYF. Written as DNA, the CDR3 is TGCGCCAGCAGCGTAGGGAGTCGGCGAGAGACCCAGTACTTC. V usage is TRBV5-1 and J usage is TRBJ2-5; perhaps TRBD2 as D (5 bases). This CDR3 contains 14 residues. Germline CDR1 is SGHRS and CDR2 is YFSETQ. Trimming left V 4 bases short and J 4 bases short, with 14 bases between.